A single sample gave rise to the 13 T cell receptor beta chains below, sequenced in a study of PD-L1 blockade in urothelial cancer. Profiling relied on immunoSEQ multiplex PCR, and the TCRdb table lists in-frame clones only, not all of them. The table shows around 20,000 clones, with around 88% occurring only once. The material was PBMCs, obtained around atezolizumab (anti-PD-L1) treatment. The receptors here all came from a man aged 50 to 59 with urothelial cancer.

The V and J genes are TRBV7-8 and TRBJ2-1; D is possibly TRBD2 (8 bases). The CDR3 length is 20 residues. The germline CDR1 and CDR2 sequences are SGHVS and FQNEAQ. Trimming cost V 0 bases and J 8 bases, with 29 bases left between them. CDR3 residues: CASSLAWVPGGREGRDEQFF. CDR3 DNA sequence: TGTGCCAGCAGCTTAGCTTGGGTTCCAGGGGGACGGGAGGGCCGCGATGAGCAGTTCTTC.

The rearrangement joins TRBV28 to TRBJ2-7; TRBD1 is a possible D gene (8 bases). With 5 bases removed from V and 2 bases from J, the gap between germline ends came to 16 bases. The CDR3 is made up of 15 amino acids. Germline CDR1 MDHEN, CDR2 SYDVKM. DNA of the CDR3: TGTGCCAGCAGTACCCACAGGGGGGGAACCTACGAGCAGTACTTC. It is translated as CASSTHRGGTYEQYF.

V gene TRBV4-2 combines with J gene TRBJ2-1; no clear D gene. V was clipped by 3 bases and J by 0 bases, with 6 bases between them. Germline CDR1 reads LGHNA; CDR2 reads YNFKEQ. The CDR3 covers 14 residues. The CDR3 protein is CASSQPSSYNEQFF. In DNA, the CDR3 is TGTGCCAGCAGCCAGCCCAGCTCCTACAATGAGCAGTTCTTC.

The chain uses TRBV6-5 and TRBJ1-2; D is unclear. The CDR3 covers 14 residues. Germline V CDR1 and CDR2: MNHEY, SVGAGI. Trimming left V 8 bases short and J 4 bases short, with 17 bases between. Written as DNA, the CDR3 is TGTGCCAGCCAAACCCAGGCGATACCCTATGGCTACACCTTC. Protein sequence: CASQTQAIPYGYTF.

The chain carries TRBV4-2 and TRBJ1-2; D ambiguous. Trimming took 0 bases from V and 1 from J, leaving 12 bases between them. The CDR3 contains 16 residues. Germline CDR1 is LGHNA and CDR2 is YNFKEQ. CDR3 in amino acids: CASSQEAGTINYGYTF. DNA of the CDR3: TGTGCCAGCAGCCAAGAAGCGGGCACCATTAACTATGGCTACACCTTC.

The chain links TRBV6-4 to TRBJ2-1, with D unclear. Trimming stripped 0 bases from V and 4 bases from J, with 4 bases between. The CDR3 loop spans 13 amino acids. In germline, CDR1 is MRHNA, CDR2 SNTAGT. The CDR3 DNA sequence: TGTGCCAGCAGTGACTCTAGATACAATGAGCAGTTCTTC. Translation gives CASSDSRYNEQFF.

This sequence joins TRBV20-1 and TRBJ2-5; D is unclear. This CDR3 region has 11 residues. Trimming removed 6 bases at V and 5 bases at J, with 10 bases between. The V gene's germline CDR1 is DFQATT and CDR2 SNEGSKA (reference sequence). This CDR3 is CSAVRSETQYF. DNA of the CDR3: TGCAGTGCCGTCCGTTCCGAGACCCAGTACTTC.

The gene calls are TRBV2 and TRBJ2-3; weak D call: TRBD1 (5 bases). The CDR3 consists of 12 residues. In germline, CDR1 is SNHLY, CDR2 FYNNEI. Trimming took 4 bases from V and 5 from J, leaving 7 bases between them. Here the CDR3 DNA reads TGTGCCAGCAGTGTTAGGGGAGATACGCAGTATTTT. Its translation: CASSVRGDTQYF.

The chain carries TRBV7-9 and TRBJ1-1; D uncertain. The CDR3 is made up of 11 amino acids. Germline loops: CDR1 SEHNR, CDR2 FQNEAQ (reference sequence). V lost 5 bases and J 4 bases, leaving 5 bases between the germline ends. CDR3 sequence (DNA): TGTGCCAGCAGCACAAGCACTGAAGCTTTCTTT. As protein: CASSTSTEAFF.

The chain has TRBV19 and TRBJ2-7, with TRBD1 matching 10 bases. CDR1 and CDR2 from the germline V gene are LNHDA and SQIVND (reference sequence). CDR3 length: 14 amino acids. V lost 10 bases, J lost 5 bases, and 11 bases stayed unmatched. The CDR3: CATKTGTGVHEQYF. DNA for the CDR3: TGTGCCACTAAAACCGGGACAGGGGTTCACGAGCAGTACTTC.

This clone was seen only a few times. The rearrangement links TRBV14 to TRBJ2-5, with a tentative D call TRBD2 (5 bases). Germline-derived CDR1 and CDR2 are SGHDN and FVKESK. The CDR3 is 14 residues long. Trimming took 3 bases from V and 5 from J, leaving 13 bases between them. Written as DNA, the CDR3 is TGTGCCAGCAGCCATATACTAGTTCCGGAGACCCAGTACTTC. Translated: CASSHILVPETQYF.

The chain employs TRBV6-5 and TRBJ1-2; 8 bases line up with TRBD1. This CDR3 region has 14 residues. V gave up 2 bases and J gave up 4 bases; unmatched junction bases: 3. Germline CDR1 and CDR2: MNHEY and SVGAGI. CDR3 residues: CASSYATGGYGYTF. The CDR3 DNA is TGTGCCAGCAGTTACGCTACAGGGGGCTATGGCTACACCTTC.

J is TRBJ1-1 and V is TRBV6-6; 9 nucleotides line up with TRBD1. Unmatched junction bases numbered 3, after V lost 1 base and J lost 0 bases. CDR1 and CDR2 from the germline V gene are MNHNY and SVGAGI (reference sequence). The CDR3 sequence is 16 residues long. CDR3 loop: CASSYYRDRVNTEAFF. As DNA, the CDR3 is TGTGCCAGCAGTTACTACCGGGACAGGGTGAACACTGAAGCTTTCTTT.